These 5 T cell receptor beta chains came from one sample sequenced in a study of T cell repertoires in cytomegalovirus infection. The antigens of these receptors remain unknown. TCRdb passed the reads through MiXCR, listing each CDR3 protein once. The sample has 450,000 to 550,000 distinct CDR3 sequences, 42% seen once. Sequences were derived from cultured PBMCs, sampled from culture after CMV antigen stimulation. Every receptor here comes from a human donor in good health (CMV status not recorded). Some clones in this sample may be carry-over from other donors' samples.

This chain connects TRBV18 to TRBJ2-7; D uncertain. With 3 bases removed from V and 3 bases from J, the gap between germline ends came to 15 bases. Germline CDR1 reads KGHSH; CDR2 reads LQKENI. This CDR3 comprises 15 residues. CDR3 protein: CASSPGVEVLYEQYF. Written as DNA, the CDR3 is TGTGCCAGCTCACCTGGGGTTGAGGTACTCTACGAGCAGTACTTC.

This chain joins TRBV7-6 and TRBJ1-4, with 7 nucleotides matching TRBD1. J gave up 0 bases and V 5 bases, and 3 bases lay outside the gene matches. From germline, CDR1 is SGHVS and CDR2 FNYEAQ. This CDR3 has 15 residues. Written as DNA, the CDR3 is TGTGCCAGCAGCGAAGGGACAGCAACTAATGAAAAACTGTTTTTT. As protein: CASSEGTATNEKLFF. Full variable domain (remainder filled in from reference TRBV7-6 and TRBJ1-4): GAGVSQSPRYKVTKRGQDVALRCDPISGHVSLYWYRQALGQGPEFLTYFNYEAQQDKSGLPNDRFSAERPEGSISTLTIQRTEQRDSAMYRCASSEGTATNEKLFFGSGTQLSVL.

A few counts support this clonotype. Relative to the germline gene, one junction end is altered; a read error may explain this. The chain couples TRBV11-2 to TRBJ2-1; 7 nucleotides agree with TRBD2. Germline V lookup: CDR1 SGHAT, CDR2 FQNNGV. This CDR3 is 17 amino acids long. The CDR3 DNA reads TGTGCCAGCAGATTAGTTATGGGGAGGGCCAGGCGAAATGAGCAGTTCTTC. Its translation: CASRLVMGRARRNEQFF.

J is TRBJ1-2 and V is TRBV2; D not certain. Germline V CDR1 and CDR2: SNHLY, FYNNEI. The CDR3 totals 12 residues. Trimming shortened V by 6 bases and J by 1 base, and 6 bases separated the two germline ends. In DNA, the CDR3 is TGTGCCAGCAGCCCCAATAACTATGGCTACACCTTC. Its translation is CASSPNNYGYTF.

This chain joins TRBV7-6 and TRBJ2-1, with unresolved D. In germline, CDR1 is SGHVS, CDR2 FNYEAQ. With 2 bases removed from V and 0 bases from J, the gap between germline ends came to 5 bases. The CDR3 is made up of 14 amino acids. CDR3 coding DNA: TGTGCCAGCAGCTTATACAGCTCCTACAATGAGCAGTTCTTC. Translating gives CASSLYSSYNEQFF.